This T cell receptor beta chain was retrieved from a study of blood T cell repertoires in COVID-19. Whole-study context: Collection of acute and convalescent COVID-19 samples took place in the United States, Italy and Spain. PBMCs, B-cell-depleted T cells, or T cells were the source of the cDNA or gDNA that made up the material.

In the source study's methods: Nucleated cell counts were estimated from reference gene primer amplification. Profiling relied on immunoSEQ multiplex PCR, and the TCRdb table lists in-frame clones only, not all of them. V, J and clone size are those of that table, while D and trimming were read from the DNA. This table holds about 320,000 clones, around four fifths found once. This CDR3 is built from 11 residues. The junction had 1 base not matched to a gene; V was cut back by 3 bases and J by 13 bases. Germline V lookup: CDR1 ENHRY, CDR2 SYGVKD. The V call is TRBV10-3, the J call TRBJ2-2; 8 bases match TRBD1. Specimen: peripheral blood. This receptor was obtained from a woman aged 45 to 65 with acute or convalescent COVID-19. The chain's CDR3 is CAISDGTGLFF. DNA of the CDR3: TGTGCCATCAGTGACGGGACAGGGCTGTTTTTT.